These 32 T cell receptor beta chains originate from one sample sequenced in a study of blood T cell repertoires in COVID-19. Repertoires were generated with immunoSEQ multiplex PCR, while TCRdb's copy carries only in-frame clones and drops some. The profile shows 150,000 to 200,000 clones, approximately 82% of them singletons. The sample taken for sequencing was PBMCs or T cells enriched from blood (not recorded which). These receptor sequences come from a woman aged 50 to 65 who had recovered from COVID-19.

This clone has just a few counts. V gene TRBV11-2 combines with J gene TRBJ2-7; 7 bases line up with TRBD1. This CDR3 region has 14 residues. With V trimmed by 1 base and J by 5 bases, 5 bases remained unmatched. Per the germline V gene, CDR1 is SGHAT and CDR2 is FQNNGV. The CDR3 DNA reads TGTGCCAGCAGCTTAGGACAGGGTGGCGACGAGCAGTACTTC. It encodes CASSLGQGGDEQYF.

This clone turned up a few times. V is TRBV30 and J is TRBJ2-2; D may be TRBD2 (5 bases). CDR3 length equals 14 residues. Trimming shortened V by 0 bases and J by 6 bases, and 11 bases separated the two germline ends. Germline V lookup: CDR1 GTSNPN, CDR2 SVGIG (reference sequence). The CDR3 DNA sequence: TGTGCCTGGAGTGTACAAGGGAGCGCCGGGGAGCTGTTTTTT. It translates to CAWSVQGSAGELFF.

V is TRBV7-9 and J is TRBJ2-3; 9 bases match TRBD1. Germline V CDR1 and CDR2: SEHNR, FQNEAQ (reference sequence). The CDR3 is 18 amino acids. V shed 4 bases and J 4 bases; nucleotides not matched to a gene: 15. This chain's CDR3 is CASSWGQGRLVTSDTQYF. The CDR3 DNA follows: TGTGCCAGCAGCTGGGGACAGGGCCGACTAGTAACGTCAGATACGCAGTATTTT.

This clone was detected a few times. The chain combines TRBV2 with TRBJ2-7, with D possibly being TRBD2 (5 bases). This CDR3 region has 20 residues. CDR1 is SNHLY, CDR2 FYNNEI, per germline. Between the trimmed V and J ends, which lost 8 bases and 0 bases, there was a span of 32 bases. The CDR3: CASGPGLLAPIRLSSYEQYF. The CDR3 coding sequence is TGTGCCAGCGGCCCAGGTCTACTCGCTCCTATCCGACTAAGCTCCTACGAGCAGTACTTC. The whole variable domain, filled in from reference TRBV2 and TRBJ2-7, reads EPEVTQTPSHQVTQMGQEVILRCVPISNHLYFYWYRQILGQKVEFLVSFYNNEISEKSEIFDDQFSVERPDGSNFTLKIRSTKLEDSAMYFCASGPGLLAPIRLSSYEQYFGPGTRLTVT.

The chain recombines TRBV4-3 with TRBJ2-2; D call uncertain. The ends were cut back, 0 bases at V and 1 base at J, with 12 bases in the middle. Germline CDR1 reads LGHNA; CDR2 reads YSLEER. The CDR3 totals 17 residues. DNA of the CDR3: TGCGCCAGCAGCCAAGAGGTCCCCCCGGGGAACACCGGGGAGCTGTTTTTT. Translation gives CASSQEVPPGNTGELFF.

CDR3 in DNA: TGTGCCTCTTCGGACAGCATTCTCTACGAGCAGTACTTC. Amino acid sequence: CASSDSILYEQYF. The gene calls are TRBV19 and TRBJ2-7; the D gene is possibly TRBD1 (6 bases). This CDR3 comprises 13 residues. Trimming took off 11 bases at V and 3 bases at J, with 17 bases between the two ends. Germline lookup yields CDR1 LNHDA and CDR2 SQIVND (reference sequence).

This chain connects TRBV7-8 to TRBJ1-3; 7 nucleotides align to TRBD1. Unmatched junction bases numbered 6, after V lost 7 bases and J lost 0 bases. CDR3 length equals 15 residues. Per the germline V gene, CDR1 is SGHVS and CDR2 is FQNEAQ. CDR3 sequence: CASMRGTASGNTIYF. CDR3 bases: TGTGCCAGCATGAGGGGGACAGCCTCTGGAAACACCATATATTTT.

This clone has just one count. This chain uses TRBV2 with TRBJ2-5; TRBD2 agrees at 11 bases. J was trimmed by 5 bases and V by 5 bases; bases with no gene match: 4. The CDR3 spans 14 residues. Per the germline V gene, CDR1 is SNHLY and CDR2 is FYNNEI. The CDR3: CASSIAGGAETQYF. DNA for the CDR3: TGTGCCAGCAGTATAGCGGGAGGGGCGGAGACCCAGTACTTC.

The chain couples TRBV5-1 to TRBJ1-1, with 9 bases lining up with TRBD1. The junction had 5 bases not matched to a gene; V was cut back by 3 bases and J by 5 bases. CDR1 and CDR2 (germline): SGHRS, YFSETQ. This CDR3 has 14 residues. In DNA form, the CDR3 reads TGCGCCAGCAGCTCACAGGGGGCTGTGACTGAAGCTTTCTTT. Translated: CASSSQGAVTEAFF. Together with reference TRBV5-1 and TRBJ1-1, the CDR3 gives the full variable domain: KAGVTQTPRYLIKTRGQQVTLSCSPISGHRSVSWYQQTPGQGLQFLFEYFSETQRNKGNFPGRFSGRQFSNSRSEMNVSTLELGDSALYLCASSSQGAVTEAFFGQGTRLTVV.

This clone rates as medium-sized. V usage is TRBV4-2 and J usage is TRBJ2-2, with TRBD2 identical over 9 bases. Losses at the gene ends were 5 bases for V and 0 bases for J; bases not matched to a gene: 4. The germline gives CDR1 LGHNA, CDR2 YNFKEQ. The CDR3 length is 16 residues. The CDR3 sequence is CASSFTSGSNTGELFF. CDR3 DNA: TGTGCCAGCAGCTTTACTAGCGGGTCGAACACCGGGGAGCTGTTTTTT.

This chain links TRBV4-2 with TRBJ2-7, with 8 bases lining up with TRBD2. CDR1 LGHNA and CDR2 YNFKEQ come from the germline V gene. V lost 3 bases, J lost 5 bases, and 9 bases stayed unmatched. CDR3 length equals 15 residues. In DNA, the CDR3 is TGTGCCAGCAGCCACTCAAGCGGGAGCTTCAACGAGCAGTACTTC. Its translation is CASSHSSGSFNEQYF.

The genes are TRBV5-6 and TRBJ2-5; 9 bases match TRBD1. V lost 0 bases, J lost 0 bases, and 9 bases stayed unmatched. Per the germline V gene, CDR1 is SGHDT and CDR2 is YYEEEE. CDR3 length: 18 residues. The CDR3 DNA is TGTGCCAGCAGCTTGGGCGTCGGACAGGGGAAATACCAAGAGACCCAGTACTTC. It is translated as CASSLGVGQGKYQETQYF.

CDR3 sequence reads: CASRIGTGVQNTEAFF. CDR3 bases: TGTGCCAGCAGAATTGGGACAGGGGTTCAGAACACTGAAGCTTTCTTT. The V and J genes are TRBV5-4 and TRBJ1-1, with 10 bases fitting TRBD1. The V segment lost 5 bases and the J segment 1 base; nucleotides outside the gene matches: 8. Germline loops: CDR1 SGHNT, CDR2 YYREEE (reference sequence). CDR3 length equals 16 residues.

The genes are TRBV7-8 and TRBJ2-5; D gene uncertain. The CDR3 is 13 residues long. Germline V gene lookup returns CDR1 SGHVS and CDR2 FQNEAQ. Trimming removed 5 bases from V and 5 bases from J, with 12 bases in between. For the CDR3, the DNA is TGTGCCAGCAGCCCCAGACCGAGGGAGACCCAGTACTTC. This sequence encodes CASSPRPRETQYF.

There are a few counts of this clone. CDR3 nucleotides: TGTGCCAGCAGCAAATTTGTGCGGGTTGTACAGGGCCCCTCTGGAAACACCATATATTTT. This translates into CASSKFVRVVQGPSGNTIYF. This chain joins TRBV21-1 and TRBJ1-3; the D call of TRBD1 is as the table states it, not checked on the DNA. TRBV21-1 has pseudogene status. The CDR3 has 20 residues.

This clone came up many times. This chain links TRBV4-2 with TRBJ2-2, with TRBD2 identical over 10 bases. The germline V gene encodes CDR1 LGHNA and CDR2 YNFKEQ. The J segment lost 3 bases and the V segment lost 3 bases, leaving 1 base of the junction unmatched. There are 15 residues in the CDR3. The CDR3 spells CASSHLAGDTGELFF. For the CDR3, the DNA is TGTGCCAGCAGCCACCTAGCGGGAGACACCGGGGAGCTGTTTTTT.

The chain joins TRBV6-1 to TRBJ2-7, with 11 bases lining up with TRBD1. Unmatched junction bases numbered 9, after V lost 2 bases and J lost 3 bases. CDR3 length equals 17 residues. The germline V gene has CDR1 MNHNS and CDR2 SASEGT. CDR3 sequence reads: CASSERDRGFADYEQYF. The CDR3 DNA reads as TGTGCCAGCAGTGAAAGGGACAGGGGGTTTGCCGACTACGAGCAGTACTTC.

This chain joins TRBV7-2 and TRBJ2-7; D is undetermined. The CDR3 sequence is 14 residues long. Germline V gene lookup returns CDR1 SGHTA and CDR2 FQGNSA. Trimming pared 1 base from V and 4 bases from J, leaving 11 bases between. Here the CDR3 reads CASSLVRGPYEQYF. CDR3 sequence (DNA): TGTGCCAGCAGCTTAGTAAGAGGCCCGTACGAGCAGTACTTC. Based on the CDR3 plus reference TRBV7-2 and TRBJ2-7, the full variable domain is GAGVSQSPSNKVTEKGKDVELRCDPISGHTALYWYRQSLGQGLEFLIYFQGNSAPDKSGLPSDRFSAERTGGSVSTLTIQRTQQEDSAVYLCASSLVRGPYEQYFGPGTRLTVT.

This rearrangement joins TRBV18 to TRBJ1-4; TRBD1 is a possible D gene (6 bases). CDR1 is KGHSH, CDR2 LQKENI, per germline. The CDR3 has 17 residues. Trimming took 3 bases from V and 10 from J, leaving 24 bases between them. This CDR3 reads CASSPSPGGAGFGKLFF. The CDR3 DNA is TGTGCCAGCTCACCTAGCCCCGGGGGGGCAGGTTTTGGAAAACTGTTTTTT.

The chain links TRBV7-2 to TRBJ1-1, with TRBD1 matching 8 bases. V lost 3 bases, J lost 5 bases, and 8 bases stayed unmatched. Germline V gene lookup returns CDR1 SGHTA and CDR2 FQGNSA. This CDR3 contains 15 residues. The CDR3 DNA is TGTGCCAGCAGCTTCGCCCCGACAGGGGTTACTGAAGCTTTCTTT. This translates into CASSFAPTGVTEAFF.

The chain carries TRBV4-1 and TRBJ2-7, with 9 bases aligning to TRBD2. The CDR3 is made up of 16 amino acids. Germline lookup yields CDR1 MGHRA and CDR2 YSYEKL. With 4 bases clipped from V and 0 bases from J, the junction kept 7 bases outside the gene matches. Here the CDR3 reads CASSLLAGAFSYEQYF. CDR3 sequence (DNA): TGCGCCAGCAGCCTCTTAGCGGGGGCCTTCTCCTACGAGCAGTACTTC.

The chain has TRBV2 and TRBJ2-1, with 9 bases identical to TRBD1. Germline values: CDR1 SNHLY, CDR2 FYNNEI. The CDR3 runs to 15 residues. V lost 3 bases to trimming and J lost 5 bases; unmatched junction nucleotides: 5. The DNA for the CDR3 is TGTGCCAGCAGTGATCGGACAGGGGCAAACAATGAGCAGTTCTTC. It codes for CASSDRTGANNEQFF.

The chain links TRBV5-4 to TRBJ1-2; TRBD1 agrees at 7 bases. The germline V gene encodes CDR1 SGHNT and CDR2 YYREEE (reference sequence). CDR3 size: 15 residues. V shed 5 bases and J 5 bases; nucleotides not matched to a gene: 12. CDR3 DNA sequence: TGTGCCAGCAGTCCTTCGACAGGGCGAGGGTATGGCTACACCTTC. Protein: CASSPSTGRGYGYTF.

This clone has a handful of counts. This chain uses TRBV4-3 with TRBJ1-2; D perhaps matches TRBD1 (6 bases). The CDR3 runs to 15 residues. V was clipped by 1 base and J by 10 bases, with 19 bases between them. The germline V gene has CDR1 LGHNA and CDR2 YSLEER. In DNA form, the CDR3 reads TGCGCCAGCAGCCAAGTACTGAGGATACAGGGTGCCTACACCTTC. Translating it yields CASSQVLRIQGAYTF.

This clone was seen a few times. The rearrangement uses TRBV6-6 and TRBJ1-5; no clear D gene. Germline values: CDR1 MNHNY, CDR2 SVGAGI (reference sequence). The V end lost 6 bases, the J end lost 5 bases, and 8 bases lay between the germline ends. The CDR3 is 12 residues long. CDR3 nucleotides: TGTGCCAGCAGCCTGCCAGATCAGCCCCAGCATTTT. Its protein is CASSLPDQPQHF.

This clone showed up just a few times. The rearrangement links TRBV7-9 to TRBJ1-4; tentative D call: TRBD1 (6 bases). The CDR3 runs to 16 residues. V shed 2 bases and J shed 3 bases, with 13 bases lying between them. Germline lookup yields CDR1 SEHNR and CDR2 FQNEAQ (reference sequence). CDR3 coding DNA: TGTGCCAGCAGCTTACAGGGGAGAGGGCCTAATGAAAAACTGTTTTTT. Encoded protein: CASSLQGRGPNEKLFF.

The chain joins TRBV6-5 to TRBJ1-2; TRBD1 agrees at 7 bases. The ends lost 4 bases at V and 7 bases at J; junction bases unmatched: 12. This CDR3 is built from 15 residues. Germline V gene sequence: CDR1 MNHEY, CDR2 SVGAGI. The CDR3 spells CASSSYSGGRGGYTF. DNA of the CDR3: TGTGCCAGCAGTTCCTATTCAGGGGGGCGCGGTGGCTACACCTTC.

The chain joins TRBV7-6 to TRBJ2-1; TRBD2 aligns across 12 bases. Germline V gene lookup returns CDR1 SGHVS and CDR2 FNYEAQ. V lost 5 bases, J lost 9 bases, and 2 bases stayed unmatched. The CDR3 is 13 residues long. The CDR3 protein is CASSQTSGGEQFF. The CDR3 coding sequence is TGTGCCAGCAGCCAGACTAGCGGGGGTGAGCAGTTCTTC.

The chain has TRBV3-1 (or the pseudogene TRBV3-2) and TRBJ2-2, with 9 bases identical to TRBD1. This CDR3 comprises 16 residues. CDR1 is LGHDT, CDR2 YNNKEL, per germline (reference sequence). V trimming: 2 bases; J trimming: 4 bases; junction bases outside the gene matches: 5. This CDR3 is CASSQTGGSGTGELFF. In DNA form, the CDR3 reads TGTGCCAGCAGCCAAACAGGGGGCTCGGGCACCGGGGAGCTGTTTTTT.

The chain has TRBV5-1 and TRBJ2-7, with TRBD2 matching over 7 bases. CDR3 length equals 14 residues. CDR1 SGHRS and CDR2 YFSETQ come from the germline V gene. Unmatched junction bases numbered 5, after V lost 0 bases and J lost 5 bases. This chain's CDR3 is CASSLVGGINEQYF. The CDR3 DNA sequence: TGCGCCAGCAGCTTGGTCGGGGGGATCAACGAGCAGTACTTC.

The rearrangement links TRBV6-1 to TRBJ2-4, with 8 bases lining up with TRBD1. The germline CDR1 and CDR2 sequences are MNHNS and SASEGT. J was trimmed by 5 bases and V by 2 bases; bases with no gene match: 5. The CDR3 extends over 15 amino acids. The CDR3 here is CASSEMDRAENIQYF. The CDR3 DNA reads as TGTGCCAGCAGTGAAATGGACAGGGCGGAAAACATTCAGTACTTC.

The J gene is TRBJ1-5, the V gene TRBV10-2, with TRBD1 matching 9 bases. After removal of 2 bases from V and 2 bases from J, the junction contained 10 bases not matched to a gene. The germline gives CDR1 WSHSY, CDR2 SAAADI. CDR3 length: 18 residues. CDR3 in amino acids: CASSEGGTGNFGNQPQHF. In nucleotides, the CDR3 is TGCGCCAGCAGTGAGGGAGGGACAGGGAATTTTGGCAATCAGCCCCAGCATTTT.